One T cell receptor beta chain is described in this entry. Its antigen remains unidentified. The sample is drawn from a study of T cells in Graves' hyperthyroidism and ophthalmopathy. Turning to the study itself: The blood sample was taken at first diagnosis, before treatment began. Study-wide results and limits: Most thyroid clonotypes expanded above 0.001 appeared in blood too.

Trimming at V came to 8 bases and at J to 4 bases, leaving 9 bases not matched to a gene. The CDR3 length is 15 residues. Looked up from germline, CDR1 is LNHNV and CDR2 is YYDKDF (reference sequence). Stable hyperthyroidism: no ophthalmopathy progression over 18 months of follow-up. Amplification targeted TCR beta CDR3 regions from RNA transcripts. The primer set for the first-round RT-PCR of the TCR CDR3 was HTBI. MiXCR, run by TCRdb on the multiplex PCR reads, gives a single entry per CDR3 protein. The sample has approximately 300,000 distinct CDR3 sequences; around 17% are singletons. The sequenced sample consisted of blood. V and J are TRBV15 and TRBJ1-1, with 11 nucleotides matching TRBD1. The source is a man aged 25 to 40 with Graves' hyperthyroidism. The CDR3 DNA reads as TGTGCCACCGGCACCACCGGGACAGGGGGCACTGAAGCTTTCTTT. It encodes CATGTTGTGGTEAFF.